This T cell receptor (beta chain) was captured by sequencing in a study of blood T cell repertoires in COVID-19. Overall study context: The United States, Italy and Spain were the sources of the acute and convalescent COVID-19 samples. PBMCs, B-cell-depleted T cells, or T cells provided the cDNA or gDNA that made up the material.

Methods used by the authors: Amplification of reference gene primers provided the estimated nucleated cell counts. Assay: immunoSEQ multiplex PCR; the TCRdb copy retains only in-frame clones and omits some. D and trimming were read from the DNA, whereas the V and J calls and clone size are those reported in that table. The sample holds fewer than 150,000 clones; 80% to 90% are singletons and the top ten take roughly 4.4%. This TCR was recovered from a woman aged 50 to 60 with acute or convalescent COVID-19. Sequenced input: peripheral blood.

This CDR3 is CASSLKGHLYEQYF. As DNA, the CDR3 is TGTGCCAGCAGTTTAAAGGGACACCTCTACGAGCAGTACTTC. The chain joins TRBV28 to TRBJ2-7, with a tentative D call TRBD1 (6 bases). The CDR3 extends over 14 amino acids. V dropped 2 bases and J dropped 3 bases, with 11 bases sitting between them. The germline gives CDR1 MDHEN, CDR2 SYDVKM.